Following are 25 T cell receptor beta chains from one sample sequenced in a study of blood T cell repertoires in COVID-19. The data were produced by immunoSEQ multiplex PCR, yet TCRdb's version contains in-frame clones alone and is incomplete. The table has around 68,000 clones, around four fifths seen once; the top ten hold roughly an eighth. Sequencing input: peripheral blood. The receptor set was obtained from a human donor in a cohort sampled during active COVID-19.

The table lists this clone with a count of one. V is TRBV5-1 and J is TRBJ2-3, with TRBD1 matching 8 bases. CDR3 size: 17 residues. The V gene's germline CDR1 is SGHRS and CDR2 YFSETQ. Germline trimming cut 1 base from V and 3 bases from J; bases unmatched to any gene: 10. The chain's CDR3 is CASSLFDWTGTTDTQYF. Here the CDR3 DNA reads TGCGCCAGCAGCTTGTTCGACTGGACAGGGACTACAGATACGCAGTATTTT.

J is TRBJ2-6 and V is TRBV5-1; 10 nucleotides match TRBD1. This CDR3 is 17 amino acids long. Looked up from germline, CDR1 is SGHRS and CDR2 is YFSETQ. V shed 0 bases and J 4 bases; nucleotides not matched to a gene: 4. CDR3 sequence (DNA): TGCGCCAGCAGCTTGGTAGGGACAGGGGCCGGGGCCAACGTCCTGACTTTC. Protein: CASSLVGTGAGANVLTF.

The chain recombines TRBV5-1 with TRBJ2-5; the D gene is possibly TRBD1 (6 bases). This CDR3 comprises 16 residues. The V and J ends lost 0 bases and 4 bases respectively, with 16 bases between them. Germline V gene data show CDR1 as SGHRS and CDR2 as YFSETQ. CDR3 in DNA: TGCGCCAGCAGCTTGGTAGGACAGATTCTAAGAGAGACCCAGTACTTC. Its protein is CASSLVGQILRETQYF.

The V and J genes are TRBV3-1 (or the pseudogene TRBV3-2) and TRBJ2-7; 8 nucleotides line up with TRBD2. Germline V gene data show CDR1 as LGHDT and CDR2 as YNNKEL (reference sequence). CDR3 length equals 14 residues. The ends lost 4 bases at V and 3 bases at J; junction bases unmatched: 5. The CDR3 DNA sequence: TGTGCCAGCAGCCTCGGGGGGGCCAACTACGAGCAGTACTTC. Translated, it gives CASSLGGANYEQYF.

This rearrangement joins TRBV7-2 to TRBJ2-7; 7 bases agree with TRBD1. V was clipped by 5 bases and J by 6 bases; unmatched bases: 16. This CDR3 contains 16 residues. The V gene's germline CDR1 is SGHTA and CDR2 FQGNSA. The CDR3 DNA sequence: TGTGCCAGCAGCACAGGGGTACAGGGCCATCGAGGCGAGCAGTACTTC. Translated: CASSTGVQGHRGEQYF.

V and J are TRBV12-5 and TRBJ2-7, with no clear D. Between the trimmed V and J ends, which lost 0 bases and 7 bases, there was a span of 7 bases. This CDR3 comprises 12 residues. Germline loops: CDR1 LGHNT, CDR2 FRNRAP. The CDR3 spells CASGLVEIEQYF. The DNA for the CDR3 is TGTGCTAGTGGTTTGGTAGAGATTGAGCAGTACTTC.

Here the CDR3 DNA reads TGTGCCATCAGGAGACAAGAAAACTATGGCTACACCTTC. It codes for CAIRRQENYGYTF. The genes are TRBV10-3 and TRBJ1-2; D remains unclear. The CDR3 consists of 13 residues. Looked up from germline, CDR1 is ENHRY and CDR2 is SYGVKD. Trimming left V 6 bases short and J 2 bases short, with 10 bases between.

The CDR3 region has the DNA TGTGCCACCAGCAGAGGACAGAAAGAGACCCAGTACTTC. Its translation: CATSRGQKETQYF. The chain links TRBV15 to TRBJ2-5; the D gene is possibly TRBD1 (5 bases). The length of the CDR3 is 13 residues. Germline lookup yields CDR1 LNHNV and CDR2 YYDKDF (reference sequence). Trimming took 1 base from V and 3 from J, leaving 6 bases between them. Variable domain in full (rest from reference TRBV15 and TRBJ2-5): DAMVIQNPRYQVTQFGKPVTLSCSQTLNHNVMYWYQQKSSQAPKLLFHYYDKDFNNEADTPDNFQSRRPNTSFCFLDIRSPGLGDTAMYLCATSRGQKETQYFGPGTRLLVL.

The chain recombines TRBV24-1 with TRBJ1-1; D is unresolved. In germline, CDR1 is KGHDR, CDR2 SFDVKD. The CDR3 contains 11 residues. Trimming cost V 5 bases and J 10 bases, with 10 bases left between them. CDR3 bases: TGTGCCACCAGTGCCTCAGGTCTAGCTTTCTTT. This codes for CATSASGLAFF.

This clone was picked up many times. This chain links TRBV5-1 with TRBJ2-7; D may be TRBD2 (5 bases). The CDR3 covers 19 residues. The germline V gene has CDR1 SGHRS and CDR2 YFSETQ. V was shortened by 6 bases and J by 0 bases, with 28 bases between the two germline ends. The CDR3 loop is CASKSPGTDPTLGSYEQYV. Here the CDR3 DNA reads TGCGCCAGCAAAAGCCCGGGAACAGACCCTACTTTGGGCTCCTACGAGCAGTACGTC.

There are a few counts of this clone. The gene calls are TRBV13 and TRBJ1-6; no definite D call. V gave up 0 bases and J gave up 9 bases, with 9 bases separating them. From germline, CDR1 is PRHDT and CDR2 FYEKMQ (reference sequence). The CDR3 extends over 14 amino acids. CDR3 loop: CASSLGDQVSPLHF. The CDR3 DNA reads TGTGCCAGCAGCTTAGGGGATCAGGTTTCACCCCTCCACTTT.

The chain combines TRBV2 with TRBJ1-2; 7 bases line up with TRBD1. The germline CDR1 and CDR2 sequences are SNHLY and FYNNEI. The CDR3 is 15 residues long. V gave up 4 bases and J gave up 5 bases; unmatched junction bases: 10. CDR3 protein: CASSGSTGQAYGYTF. The CDR3 DNA is TGTGCCAGCAGTGGATCGACCGGACAGGCATATGGCTACACCTTC.

The genes are TRBV7-2 and TRBJ2-3; the match to TRBD2 covers 11 bases. Per the germline V gene, CDR1 is SGHTA and CDR2 is FQGNSA. This CDR3 spans 16 amino acids. Unmatched junction bases numbered 8, after V lost 5 bases and J lost 4 bases. The CDR3 loop is CASSITSGGVADTQYF. DNA of the CDR3: TGTGCCAGCAGCATAACTAGCGGGGGTGTGGCAGATACGCAGTATTTT.

The chain employs TRBV29-1 and TRBJ2-1; TRBD2 matches 10 bases. CDR1 and CDR2 from the germline V gene are SQVTM and ANQGSEA. Trimming cost V 5 bases and J 9 bases; bases outside gene matches: 13. This CDR3 is built from 15 residues. CDR3: CSVKVWSGGAGEQFF. The DNA for the CDR3 is TGCAGCGTTAAAGTTTGGAGCGGGGGGGCCGGTGAGCAGTTCTTC.

This sequence joins TRBV9 and TRBJ2-3, with 7 nucleotides matching TRBD2. Germline CDR1 reads SGDLS; CDR2 reads YYNGEE. This CDR3 is built from 14 residues. The junction had 5 bases not matched to a gene; V was cut back by 4 bases and J by 3 bases. The CDR3 reads CASSPGLETDTQYF. DNA of the CDR3: TGTGCCAGCAGCCCAGGACTAGAGACAGATACGCAGTATTTT. Variable domain in full (rest from reference TRBV9 and TRBJ2-3): DSGVTQTPKHLITATGQRVTLRCSPRSGDLSVYWYQQSLDQGLQFLIQYYNGEERAKGNILERFSAQQFPDLHSELNLSSLELGDSALYFCASSPGLETDTQYFGPGTRLTVL.

This clone was recorded once. This rearrangement joins TRBV19 to TRBJ2-7, with TRBD2 matching 7 bases. Germline CDR1 and CDR2: LNHDA and SQIVND (reference sequence). V gave up 3 bases and J gave up 1 base; unmatched junction bases: 6. This CDR3 has 15 residues. The CDR3 loop reads CASSIFWGGSYEQYF. The CDR3 DNA is TGTGCCAGTAGTATCTTTTGGGGGGGATCCTACGAGCAGTACTTC.

The chain links TRBV3-1 (or the pseudogene TRBV3-2) to TRBJ2-2; D is possibly TRBD2 (6 bases). Trimming left V 1 base short and J 7 bases short, with 7 bases between. Per the germline V gene, CDR1 is LGHDT and CDR2 is YNNKEL (reference sequence). This CDR3 has 13 residues. Written as DNA, the CDR3 is TGTGCCAGCAGCCAAGGGCGGGGCGGGGAGCTGTTTTTT. Protein: CASSQGRGGELFF.

The chain employs TRBV5-5 and TRBJ1-1, with D uncertain. V lost 2 bases and J 2 bases, leaving 10 bases between the germline ends. CDR1 and CDR2 from the germline V gene are SGHKS and YYEKEE (reference sequence). This CDR3 has 14 amino acids. The CDR3 region has the DNA TGTGCCAGCAGCTTACTATCGGGTAACACTGAAGCTTTCTTT. It yields the protein CASSLLSGNTEAFF.

This clone appeared a few times. The chain uses TRBV9 and TRBJ1-3; D is ambiguous. With 6 bases removed from V and 8 bases from J, the gap between germline ends came to 15 bases. The CDR3 consists of 13 residues. Germline V CDR1 and CDR2: SGDLS, YYNGEE. The CDR3 bases are TGTGCCAGCAATGCGGGAGTAGGAGACACCATATATTTT. This gives the protein CASNAGVGDTIYF.

V is TRBV6-6 and J is TRBJ1-6; perhaps TRBD1 as D (5 bases). Between the trimmed V and J ends, which lost 4 bases and 4 bases, there was a span of 11 bases. From germline, CDR1 is MNHNY and CDR2 SVGAGI (reference sequence). The CDR3 is made up of 15 amino acids. CDR3 amino acids: CASSSGDGYNSPLHF. DNA for the CDR3: TGTGCCAGCAGTTCGGGGGACGGATATAATTCACCCCTCCACTTT.

The rearrangement links TRBV5-5 to TRBJ2-7; D call uncertain. V lost 1 base, J lost 7 bases, and 12 bases lay in between. Germline assignment: CDR1 SGHKS and CDR2 YYEKEE (reference sequence). CDR3 size: 13 residues. The CDR3 loop is CASSLSTAQEQYV. In DNA form, the CDR3 reads TGTGCCAGCAGCTTGAGTACCGCTCAGGAGCAGTACGTC.

The rearrangement uses TRBV29-1 and TRBJ1-1; TRBD1 matches 7 bases. V dropped 3 bases and J dropped 4; count of bases not matched to a gene: 8. The CDR3 consists of 14 residues. Per the germline V gene, CDR1 is SQVTM and CDR2 is ANQGSEA. CDR3 sequence (DNA): TGCAGCGTTGAGCCGACAGGGCTCGGCACTGAAGCTTTCTTT. As protein: CSVEPTGLGTEAFF.

The chain uses TRBV6-5 and TRBJ2-2; the match to TRBD1 covers 10 bases. V lost 5 bases, J lost 4 bases, and 4 bases stayed unmatched. CDR1 is MNHEY and CDR2 is SVGAGI in the germline V gene. CDR3 length: 15 amino acids. The CDR3 is CASSRQGASTGELFF. CDR3 in DNA: TGTGCCAGCAGTAGACAGGGGGCGAGCACCGGGGAGCTGTTTTTT.

J is TRBJ2-3 and V is TRBV4-1, with D possibly TRBD2 on 6 matching bases. V was shortened by 0 bases and J by 6 bases, with 10 bases between the two germline ends. The CDR3 is 14 amino acids. Germline CDR1 and CDR2: MGHRA and YSYEKL. The CDR3 protein is CASSQERGFDTQYF. Written as DNA, the CDR3 is TGCGCCAGCAGCCAAGAGCGGGGTTTCGATACGCAGTATTTT.

The J gene is TRBJ2-7, the V gene TRBV3-1 (or the pseudogene TRBV3-2), with D possibly TRBD2 on 5 matching bases. The CDR3 runs 14 residues. Trimming removed 0 bases at V and 7 bases at J, with 13 bases between. Germline V gives CDR1 LGHDT, CDR2 YNNKEL (reference sequence). The CDR3 region has the DNA TGTGCCAGCAGCCAAGATTGGGTAGCGTGGGAGCAGTACTTC. This codes for CASSQDWVAWEQYF.